This TCR beta chain came from a study of shared T cell receptors in the human thymus. This clone was picked up a small number of times. The J segment lost 1 base and the V segment lost 6 bases, leaving 5 bases of the junction unmatched. The germline CDR1 and CDR2 sequences are SQVTM and ANQGSEA. The CDR3 runs 14 residues. TCRdb's copy holds only in-frame clones and misses some; the assay was immunoSEQ multiplex PCR. This table has hundreds of thousands of clones, around 87% appearing once. The same sample was also studied in work on human thymus T cells. In that study: In corrective heart surgery, resections were taken, and these provided the thymus tissue. Related research has reported that thymic repertoires overlap highly among unrelated individuals.

Sequencing was performed on thymocytes. The source is a boy less than two years old with a congenital heart defect. The rearrangement joins TRBV29-1 to TRBJ2-3, with 9 bases identical to TRBD2. DNA for the CDR3: TGCAGCGTGACTAGCGGAGGGGGCACAGATACGCAGTATTTT. Protein sequence: CSVTSGGGTDTQYF.